This paragraph reports one T cell receptor beta chain. In this sample, this clonotype turned up many times. What this receptor recognizes is not known. Base quality data are lacking; no much larger clone is found one base away. Via the germline V gene, CDR1 is SGHVS and CDR2 FQNEAQ. V is cut by 1 base and J by 7 bases, and the space between the germline ends is 11 bases. The cysteine opens and the phenylalanine closes a CDR3 of 13 amino acids. The read is trimmed to its CDR3 DNA, 39 bases read in frame from base 1. The sample originates from a study of early T cells in non-severe SARS-CoV-2 infection (dated by TCRdb to the early 2020s). Background for the entire study: TCR sequencing used bulk RNA from unsorted whole blood, so alpha and beta chains could not be paired. The study at large found these results: VDJdb matching was skewed toward anti-spike CD8 responses, so virus-specific expansions were likely underestimated and private and CD4 specificities were missed.

The method behind the library was 5' RACE. The sample was run on a NextSeq 500. The TCR library protocol attached unique molecular identifiers to individual cDNA molecules to correct for sequencing error and PCR bias. Both TCR alpha and beta chains were sequenced, and tight co-correlation was observed between alpha and beta sequence abundances in each sample. The authors processed their data as follows. Decombinator V4 was used to perform V gene, J gene and CDR3 annotation of TCR sequences. TCRs were defined as expanded if a significant change between any two time points was detected under a Poisson model with p below 0.0001. Abundances of TCRs were expressed as counts per million after normalisation to the total number of TCRs sequenced in each sample. MAIT TCRs were defined by TRAV1-2 paired with TRAJ12, TRAJ20 or TRAJ33, and iNKT TCRs by TRAV10 paired with TRAJ18. A search of VDJdb, accessed on 1 November 2021, was run for TCRs annotated to CMV, EBV and SARS-CoV-2, with TCRs annotated for multiple antigens excluded. TCRdb itself trimmed the public reads at Q25 with fastp, ran MiXCR and retained productive beta chains. Identical CDR3 proteins give one entry, which carries the most common genes and DNA. The V and J calls come from TCRdb's annotation, not from the publication. This sample has roughly 52,000 distinct CDR3 sequences in its table, and under 7.5% of those were observed once. The ten most abundant clones make up 5.5% to 7.5% of the sample.

This was a case-control study nested in a cohort of healthcare workers in London, UK, who had nasopharyngeal swab PCR tests and blood samples taken every week. Healthcare workers were recruited during the week of the UK lockdown, between 23 and 31 March 2020, and followed weekly for up to roughly 15 weeks. The receptor was derived from an adult who was a healthcare worker with PCR-confirmed SARS-CoV-2 infection or an uninfected control (not recorded which). Sample: whole blood, taken at baseline. The chain joins TRBV7-8 to TRBJ2-7; there is no confident call for the D gene. This receptor has the CDR3 CASSLGAPGEQYF. The nucleotide sequence reads as follows: TGTGCCAGCAGCTTAGGTGCCCCTGGAGAGCAGTACTTC.